This T cell receptor beta chain was recorded in a study of blood T cells in healthy people across ages. Looking at the study overall: Using template switching, researchers captured about one barcoded beta molecule for each two T cells. Regarding the study as a whole: Per-million-T-cell TCR beta diversity fell roughly linearly with age. It was the long-lived donors that had more naive CD4+ cells and higher diversity than aged donors.

Through a sample-barcoded 5' primer and a J-beta primer mix, a second PCR was run for about 7 to 12 cycles. With 12 random nucleotides, a template-switch adaptor tagged each individual cDNA molecule. TCRdb ran MiXCR on the 5' RACE reads and lists one entry per CDR3 protein. The sample has hundreds of thousands of distinct CDR3 sequences, 55% to 75% seen once; the top ten hold approximately 20%. The germline CDR1 and CDR2 sequences are MNHEY and SVGAGI. The V segment lost 4 bases and the J segment 8 bases; nucleotides outside the gene matches: 11. CDR3 length: 16 amino acids. As regards this clonotype: The antigen remains unidentified.

The sequence was obtained from a young man in good health. The specimen was blood. The rearrangement joins TRBV6-5 to TRBJ2-1; 10 bases fit TRBD2. CDR3 region: CASSLQAGGLFYEQFF. CDR3 bases: TGTGCCAGCAGTTTGCAAGCGGGGGGGCTTTTCTATGAGCAGTTCTTC.